This is a list of T cell receptor beta chains from one sample in a study of T cells after yellow fever vaccination. TCRdb analysed the 5' RACE reads with MiXCR anew, one entry per CDR3 protein. The repertoire holds about 210,000 distinct CDR3 sequences, over 6.5% seen once, with more than 1% in the top ten. The sequencing here drew on CD4+ T cells sorted from PBMCs, taken on the day of the yellow fever booster vaccination. The receptor set was obtained from a man aged 25 to 40 who received the YFV17D yellow fever vaccine. The CDR3 runs from the conserved cysteine through the conserved F or W.

V: TRBV4-3; CDR3: CASSQDWKGSNSPLHF
V: TRBV7-9; CDR3: CASDRTSGANVLTF
V: TRBV10-1; CDR3: CASSSIAGPSDEQFF
V: TRBV7-2; CDR3: CASSLDSGDEKLFF
V: TRBV29-1; CDR3: CSVVKGLAGDRDEQFF
V: TRBV20-1; CDR3: CSARDQAASVNIQYF
V: TRBV20-1; CDR3: CSARTDGIEQYF
V: TRBV5-4; CDR3: CASTIGDRTGTDTQYF
V: TRBV12-3/TRBV12-4; CDR3: CASTAGGGTYEQYF
V: TRBV12-3/TRBV12-4; CDR3: CASSFTSGRHNEQFF
V: TRBV6-5; CDR3: CASSYTENNEQFF
V: TRBV6-5; CDR3: CASSSPAEGTIYF
V: TRBV6-5; CDR3: CASSYGRPYEQYF
V: TRBV4-3; CDR3: CASSQNPTGGSIQYF
V: TRBV27; CDR3: CASRFSGGNTGELFF
V: TRBV5-4; CDR3: CASSLAPNTGELFF
V: TRBV5-1; CDR3: CASSEFTDTQYF
V: TRBV25-1; CDR3: CASSHRTERADTQYF
V: TRBV20-1; CDR3: CSARVPRGAYEQYF
V: TRBV28; CDR3: CASTLGRNNYGYTF
V: TRBV10-2; CDR3: CASSETGWNYEQYF
V: TRBV5-1; CDR3: CASSLANTAASYEQYF
V: TRBV18; CDR3: CASSPGSANEKLFF
V: TRBV10-3; CDR3: CAISEYGGKLFF
V: TRBV5-5; CDR3: CASSLDFSGANVLTF
V: TRBV29-1; CDR3: CSGSTGGSYEQYF
V: TRBV5-1; CDR3: CASRLGGRATNEKLFF
V: TRBV7-2; CDR3: CASSLGLKGVAGNYHSYEQYF
V: TRBV18; CDR3: CASSPSTSREQYF
V: TRBV14; CDR3: CASSRQTKKAHNEQFF
V: TRBV10-3; CDR3: CAISVTDNTGELFF
V: TRBV5-1; CDR3: CASSLPSNEQFF
V: TRBV14; CDR3: CASSHRDFNGELFF
V: TRBV12-3/TRBV12-4; CDR3: CASRSGTGELFF
V: TRBV10-3; CDR3: CAVKQGEDTGELFF
V: TRBV6-6; CDR3: CASSSERYEQYF
V: TRBV7-8; CDR3: CASSLLVNTDTQYF
V: TRBV12-3/TRBV12-4; CDR3: CASTTSSIIHEQFF
V: TRBV12-3/TRBV12-4; CDR3: CASRLPGLGEAFF
V: TRBV7-8; CDR3: CASSPEYFSYEQYF
V: TRBV6-5; CDR3: CASSLGGVQGEQYF